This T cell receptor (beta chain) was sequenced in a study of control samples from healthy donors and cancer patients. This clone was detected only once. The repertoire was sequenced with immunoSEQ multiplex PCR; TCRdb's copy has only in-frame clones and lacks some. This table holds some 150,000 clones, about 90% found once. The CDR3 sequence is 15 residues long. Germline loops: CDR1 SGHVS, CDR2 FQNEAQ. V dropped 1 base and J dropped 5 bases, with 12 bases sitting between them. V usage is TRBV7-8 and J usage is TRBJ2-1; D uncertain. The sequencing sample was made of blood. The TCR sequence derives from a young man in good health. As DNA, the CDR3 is TGTGCCAGCAGCTTAGGGATATCATACCACAATGAGCAGTTCTTC. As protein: CASSLGISYHNEQFF.